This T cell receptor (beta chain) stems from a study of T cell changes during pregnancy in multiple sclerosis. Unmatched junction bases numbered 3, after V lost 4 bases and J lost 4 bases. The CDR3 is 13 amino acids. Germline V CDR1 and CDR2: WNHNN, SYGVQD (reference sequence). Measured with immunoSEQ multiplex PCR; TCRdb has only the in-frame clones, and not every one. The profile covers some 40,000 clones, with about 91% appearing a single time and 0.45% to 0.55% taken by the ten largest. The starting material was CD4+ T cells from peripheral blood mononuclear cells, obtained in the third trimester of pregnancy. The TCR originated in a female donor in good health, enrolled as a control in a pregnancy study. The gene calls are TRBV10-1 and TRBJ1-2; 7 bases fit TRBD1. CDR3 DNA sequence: TGCGCCAGCAGTGCGGGACAGCTCTATGGCTACACCTTC. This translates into CASSAGQLYGYTF.